These T cell receptor beta chains were read from a single sample in a study of CD8+CD57+ T cells in acquired aplastic anemia. MiXCR, applied by TCRdb to the reads, yields one record per CDR3 protein. Seen here are 450,000 to 550,000 distinct CDR3 sequences, roughly a third observed once, and the top ten hold 0.82%. Sequencing input: sorted CD4+, CD8+, or CD8+CD57+ T cells (not recorded which) from PBMCs. Receptors were obtained from a human donor with aplastic anemia. CDR3s include the opening cysteine and the closing phenylalanine or tryptophan. A D gene is named only where the DNA matches it firmly. A row's size may be missing; if present it is once, few, many or a size class.

>.|TRBJ2-7|TRBV7-9|many
TGTGCCAGCAGCTCGGCTGGGGGCTACGAGCAGTACTTC
CASSSAGGYEQYF
>.|TRBJ1-1|TRBV19|few
TGTGCCAGTAGTATTCAGGGGTGGCCTGAAGCTTTCTTT
CASSIQGWPEAFF
>TRBD1|TRBJ1-2|TRBV9|many
TGTGCCAGCAGCGTAGCCGGACAGGGGGGTTTTGGCTACACCTTC
CASSVAGQGGFGYTF
>.|TRBJ1-3|TRBV25-1|few
TGTGCCAGCAGTTCCGCAGGGAAGGGGCTCTCTGGAAACACCATATATTTT
CASSSAGKGLSGNTIYF
>.|TRBJ1-1|TRBV20-1|many
TGCAGTGCTATAATGATCGCGTCGGTTAGCGGAACTGAAGCTTTCTTT
CSAIMIASVSGTEAFF
>.|TRBJ2-7|TRBV19|.
TGTGCCAGTAGACGGGACGGCTACAATGAGCAGTACTTC
CASRRDGYNEQYF
>.|TRBJ2-5|TRBV20-1|few
TGCAGTGCTAAGTTAGGACAGCCGCAAGAGACCCAGTACTTC
CSAKLGQPQETQYF
>.|TRBJ1-3|TRBV12-3/TRBV12-4|few
TGTGCCAGCAGTTTAGGGATTGCAAACACCATATATTTT
CASSLGIANTIYF
>TRBD2|TRBJ2-1|TRBV10-2|.
TGCGCCAGCAGTGCAAACAGACTAGCGAGAAGATACAATGAGCAGTTCTTC
CASSANRLARRYNEQFF
>.|TRBJ1-1|TRBV15|.
TGTGCCACCAGCAGTTACAGGGAAGGAGGCACTGAAGCTTTCTTT
CATSSYREGGTEAFF
>.|TRBJ1-2|TRBV5-1|many
TGCGCCAGCAGCGCCGGGACTGTCAACTATGGCTACACCTTC
CASSAGTVNYGYTF
>.|TRBJ2-2|TRBV10-3|.
TGTGCCATCAGTGACCGAGACACCGGGGAGCTGTTTTTT
CAISDRDTGELFF
>TRBD1|TRBJ2-5|TRBV4-3|once
TGCGCCAGCAGCCAAAAACAGGGGGCGCAAGAGACCCAGTACTTC
CASSQKQGAQETQYF
>.|TRBJ1-1|TRBV9|.
TGTGCCAGCAGCGAGGGGAAACAGGTGAACACTGAAGCTTTCTTT
CASSEGKQVNTEAFF
>TRBD1|TRBJ1-5|TRBV2|.
TGTGCCAGCAGCAGTTACGACAGGGACCAGCCCCAGCATTTT
CASSSYDRDQPQHF
>.|TRBJ1-1|TRBV2|.
TGTGCCAGCAGTGAAAGGAGGACCTCAGCCCTCCCCCTGAGCACTGAAGCTTTCTTT
CASSERRTSALPLSTEAFF
>.|TRBJ2-3|TRBV10-2|many
TGCGCCAGCAGTTTGGGGGCTAGCACAGATACGCAGTATTTT
CASSLGASTDTQYF
>.|TRBJ2-5|TRBV29-1|.
TGCAGCTCCCCAGGAGGGTTAGGTGAGACCCAGTACTTC
CSSPGGLGETQYF
>.|TRBJ1-4|TRBV16|many
TGTGCCAGCAGCCTCCAGGGAAAACTGTTTTTT
CASSLQGKLFF
>.|TRBJ1-2|TRBV9|once
TGTGCCAGCCGCGTAGTTGGCCAGGGACAATTCTATGGCTACACTTTC
CASRVVGQGQFYGYTF
>.|TRBJ1-1|TRBV7-9|few
TGTGCCACCAGAGATAATCAGAACACTGAAGCTTTCTTT
CATRDNQNTEAFF
>.|TRBJ2-1|TRBV20-1|few
TGCAGTGCTAGCCCGCCTTATGAGCAGTTCTTC
CSASPPYEQFF
>TRBD2|TRBJ2-7|TRBV7-9|many
TGTGCCAGCAGCTCAAGGACTAGCGGGAGTCTAGGAGAGCAGTACTTC
CASSSRTSGSLGEQYF
>TRBD1|TRBJ2-7|TRBV19|many
TGTGCCAGTAGTCCCGGACAGGGGGCGGGCGAGCAGTACTTC
CASSPGQGAGEQYF
>TRBD1|TRBJ2-7|TRBV6-1|.
TGTGCCAGCAGACCCAGGGGGCCGGCATCCTACGAGCAGTACTTC
CASRPRGPASYEQYF
>TRBD2|TRBJ2-7|TRBV20-1|many
TGCAGTGCAAAAGACGGCGGGAGGGTTAACGAGCAGTACTTC
CSAKDGGRVNEQYF
>.|TRBJ1-1|TRBV6-1|.
TGTGCCAGCATTGGGGTCTTTAGGACTGAAGCTTTCTTT
CASIGVFRTEAFF
>.|TRBJ2-3|TRBV11-1|.
TGTGCCAGCAGCTTACCGAACGCACAGGTCACAGATACGCAGTATTTT
CASSLPNAQVTDTQYF
>.|TRBJ1-1|TRBV20-1|few
TGCAGTGCCCTTTCTGCCGACACATTGAACACTGAAGCTTTCTTT
CSALSADTLNTEAFF
>TRBD1|TRBJ2-7|TRBV4-3|many
TGCGCCAGCAGCCAGGAGACCGGGACAGGGACCTACGAGCAGTACTTC
CASSQETGTGTYEQYF
>TRBD1|TRBJ1-2|TRBV4-2|.
TGTGCCAGCAGCCAAGATTCGGCAGGGGGGATCTATGGCTACACCTTC
CASSQDSAGGIYGYTF
>TRBD1|TRBJ1-2|TRBV2|many
TGTGCCAGCACCATAGGACAGGGGATCGGCTACACCTTC
CASTIGQGIGYTF
>.|TRBJ1-2|TRBV28|.
TGTGCCAGCAGTTTGAGAGGGCGGTATGGCTACACCTTC
CASSLRGRYGYTF
>.|TRBJ1-2|TRBV5-1|.
TGCGCCAGCAGCTTGGGGGGCAGGTCAAACTATGGCTGCACCTTC
CASSLGGRSNYGCTF
>TRBD1|TRBJ1-4|TRBV29-1|many
TGCAGCGTTGACGCCGCAGGGGGGAATAATGAAAAACTGTTTTTT
CSVDAAGGNNEKLFF
>.|TRBJ2-5|TRBV20-1|many
TGCAGTGCTAGTTTTTCACAAGAGACCCAGTACTTC
CSASFSQETQYF